Listed below are T cell receptor beta chains from one sample, sequenced in a study of T-cell memory formation after mild COVID-19. TCRdb redid the calling of the 5' RACE reads with MiXCR, one entry per CDR3 protein. The top ten clones hold around 12% of a sample with under 700,000 distinct CDR3 sequences, roughly 22% of them seen once. The sample consisted of PBMCs or a T cell subset sorted from them (not recorded which). The receptors stem from an adult woman who had mild COVID-19 (a few samples of this study predate the infection). Cell type and time point are not known. The CDR3 runs from the conserved cysteine through the conserved F or W. Fields, in order: D gene, clone size, J gene, V gene, CDR3 protein, CDR3 DNA. A D gene is named only where the DNA matches it firmly. Some rows mark clone size as missing; the rest say once, few, many or name a class of expanded clone.

d_gene: NA
abundance: NA
j_gene: TRBJ1-5
v_gene: TRBV12-3/TRBV12-4
CDR3aa: CASSYDHNQPQHF
CDR3nt: TGTGCCAGCAGTTACGACCACAATCAGCCCCAGCATTTT

d_gene: NA
abundance: few
j_gene: TRBJ2-6
v_gene: TRBV12-3/TRBV12-4
CDR3aa: CASRQRGSGANVLTF
CDR3nt: TGTGCCAGCAGACAAAGGGGCTCTGGGGCCAACGTCCTGACTTTC

d_gene: TRBD2
abundance: few
j_gene: TRBJ2-5
v_gene: TRBV24-1
CDR3aa: CATSSREGQETQYF
CDR3nt: TGTGCCACCAGTTCACGGGAGGGCCAAGAGACCCAGTACTTC

d_gene: NA
abundance: few
j_gene: TRBJ2-7
v_gene: TRBV4-3
CDR3aa: CASSQDLDQGTYEQYF
CDR3nt: TGCGCCAGCAGCCAAGATCTCGACCAGGGGACCTACGAGCAGTACTTC

d_gene: TRBD2
abundance: many
j_gene: TRBJ2-7
v_gene: TRBV6-5
CDR3aa: CASRATTSGKREQYF
CDR3nt: TGTGCCAGCAGGGCGACGACTAGCGGGAAACGCGAGCAGTACTTC

d_gene: TRBD1
abundance: few
j_gene: TRBJ1-5
v_gene: TRBV3-1
CDR3aa: CASSPGTGRRNQPQHF
CDR3nt: TGTGCCAGCAGCCCCGGGACAGGGAGAAGAAATCAGCCCCAGCATTTT

d_gene: NA
abundance: NA
j_gene: TRBJ2-1
v_gene: TRBV14
CDR3aa: CASSQDWAVNEQFF
CDR3nt: TGTGCCAGCAGCCAAGACTGGGCAGTCAATGAGCAGTTCTTC

d_gene: TRBD2
abundance: few
j_gene: TRBJ2-1
v_gene: TRBV5-1
CDR3aa: CASSSTSGVSYNEQFF
CDR3nt: TGCGCCAGCAGCTCAACTAGCGGGGTGAGCTACAATGAGCAGTTCTTC

d_gene: NA
abundance: NA
j_gene: TRBJ2-7
v_gene: TRBV5-5
CDR3aa: CASSKPEGARYEQYF
CDR3nt: TGTGCCAGCAGCAAGCCGGAGGGGGCTCGTTACGAGCAGTACTTC

d_gene: TRBD2
abundance: few
j_gene: TRBJ2-1
v_gene: TRBV9
CDR3aa: CASSSSGGPLYNEQFF
CDR3nt: TGTGCCAGCAGCAGCAGCGGGGGGCCCCTCTACAATGAGCAGTTCTTC

d_gene: NA
abundance: many
j_gene: TRBJ2-2
v_gene: TRBV20-1
CDR3aa: CSASGSGTGELFF
CDR3nt: TGCAGTGCTAGCGGGAGTGGCACCGGGGAGCTGTTTTTT

d_gene: TRBD2
abundance: NA
j_gene: TRBJ2-3
v_gene: TRBV5-6
CDR3aa: CASSLVPAGGNTQYF
CDR3nt: TGTGCCAGCAGCTTGGTCCCAGCGGGGGGTAATACGCAGTATTTT